A single sample is the source of the 17 T cell receptor beta chains below, sequenced in a study of identical twins. TCRdb ran MiXCR on the 5' RACE reads and lists one entry per CDR3 protein. The sample has roughly 720,000 distinct CDR3 sequences; roughly 18% are singletons. These data also featured in a second study, about T cells expressing NK-cell markers.

Material: PBMCs. The receptors were sampled from a young woman in good health.

This clonotype was counted only a few times. The chain has TRBV5-6 and TRBJ1-1; possible D gene TRBD1, 5 bases. V shed 1 base and J shed 4 bases, with 14 bases lying between them. There are 15 residues in the CDR3. Germline lookup yields CDR1 SGHDT and CDR2 YYEEEE. The CDR3 here is CASSLTRGMATEAFF. CDR3 sequence (DNA): TGTGCCAGCAGCTTGACGCGGGGGATGGCCACTGAAGCTTTCTTT. The full variable domain, in which reference TRBV5-6 and TRBJ1-1 provide the parts outside the CDR3, is DAGVTQSPTHLIKTRGQQVTLRCSPKSGHDTVSWYQQALGQGPQFIFQYYEEEERQRGNFPDRFSGHQFPNYSSELNVNALLLGDSALYLCASSLTRGMATEAFFGQGTRLTVV.

The chain uses TRBV20-1 and TRBJ2-3; D may be TRBD1 or TRBD2 (5 bases each). Trimming took 4 bases from V and 5 from J, leaving 16 bases between them. Per germline, CDR1 DFQATT and CDR2 SNEGSKA (reference sequence). The CDR3 sequence is 14 residues long. CDR3 sequence reads: CSATDWGSGDTQYF. The CDR3 coding sequence is TGCAGTGCTACCGACTGGGGGAGTGGAGATACGCAGTATTTT.

In nucleotides, the CDR3 is TGTGCCAGCAGTGAAGGGTGGGACACAGATACGCAGTATTTT. It specifies CASSEGWDTDTQYF. The chain carries TRBV2 and TRBJ2-3, with no clear D. Germline lookup yields CDR1 SNHLY and CDR2 FYNNEI. With 1 base removed from V and 2 bases from J, the gap between germline ends came to 7 bases. The CDR3 has 14 amino acids.

This clonotype has a single count. V usage is TRBV29-1 and J usage is TRBJ2-3; TRBD1 matches 9 bases. Germline V gene sequence: CDR1 SQVTM, CDR2 ANQGSEA. The CDR3 has 15 residues. The V and J ends lost 7 bases and 4 bases, in that order; junction bases with no gene match: 12. CDR3 in DNA: TGCAGCGCCAAAACCTCCGGGACAGGGCCAGATACGCAGTATTTT. This gives the protein CSAKTSGTGPDTQYF.

The rearrangement links TRBV9 to TRBJ2-1, with TRBD2 as a possible D gene (5 bases). Germline V gives CDR1 SGDLS, CDR2 YYNGEE. The CDR3 spans 15 residues. Trimming stripped 0 bases from V and 10 bases from J, with 17 bases between. CDR3 in DNA: TGTGCCAGCAGCGTAGCCCTAGCCCACTCTGGGGAGCAGTTCTTC. Amino acids: CASSVALAHSGEQFF.

This clonotype was seen a handful of times. This chain joins TRBV6-2 or TRBV6-3 and TRBJ2-3; D is unclear. V was clipped by 4 bases and J by 6 bases, with 11 bases between them. This CDR3 region has 13 residues. Germline CDR1 MNHEY, CDR2 SVGEGT. The CDR3 loop reads CASSFLLGDTQYF. DNA for the CDR3: TGTGCCAGCAGTTTCCTTTTGGGGGATACGCAGTATTTT.

The V call is TRBV3-1, the J call TRBJ2-3, with no clear D. The CDR3 totals 18 residues. V was trimmed by 0 bases and J by 0 bases, leaving 16 bases between them. Germline V gene lookup returns CDR1 LGHDT and CDR2 YNNKEL (reference sequence). CDR3 protein: CASSQDRTSEWSTDTQYF. CDR3 DNA: TGTGCCAGCAGCCAAGATCGCACATCAGAATGGAGCACAGATACGCAGTATTTT.

This clonotype was detected many times. CDR3 bases: TGCGCCAGCAGCCCGGACGCGACCGGGGAGCTGTTTTTT. This sequence encodes CASSPDATGELFF. The chain uses TRBV5-1 and TRBJ2-2; D is ambiguous. V shed 4 bases and J shed 5 bases, with 9 bases lying between them. CDR3 length: 13 amino acids. CDR1 is SGHRS, CDR2 YFSETQ, per germline.

DNA of the CDR3: TGTGCCAGCAGCTTATTGGGGACCCTATCGACAGAGACCCAGTACTTC. Its protein is CASSLLGTLSTETQYF. The chain links TRBV7-2 to TRBJ2-5; D tentatively fits TRBD1 or TRBD2 (5 bases each). V shed 2 bases and J shed 4 bases, with 17 bases lying between them. Germline CDR1 and CDR2: SGHTA and FQGNSA. The CDR3 totals 16 residues.

This clonotype was seen only a few times. The chain links TRBV29-1 to TRBJ2-5; the match to TRBD2 covers 9 bases. This CDR3 region has 13 residues. V trimming: 7 bases; J trimming: 3 bases; junction bases outside the gene matches: 6. Germline loops: CDR1 SQVTM, CDR2 ANQGSEA. CDR3 coding DNA: TGCAGCGGCCAGCGGGGGGTAGAAGAGACCCAGTACTTC. Translation gives CSGQRGVEETQYF.

This clonotype was found a few times. The chain uses TRBV7-9 and TRBJ1-4; D unresolved. The V gene's germline CDR1 is SEHNR and CDR2 FQNEAQ (reference sequence). This CDR3 region has 16 residues. V lost 0 bases, J lost 4 bases, and 12 bases lay in between. The CDR3, as DNA: TGTGCCAGCAGCTTAGCGTGTCCGGGTGTTAATGAAAAACTGTTTTTT. It is translated as CASSLACPGVNEKLFF.

V gene TRBV12-3 or TRBV12-4 combines with J gene TRBJ1-2; no firm D call. There are 14 residues in the CDR3. V was clipped by 3 bases and J by 8 bases, with 16 bases between them. CDR3 nucleotide sequence: TGTGCCAGCAGTTTTATGGCGGGAAGTATAGGCTACACCTTC. Translating it yields CASSFMAGSIGYTF.

This chain uses TRBV7-9 with TRBJ1-1, with D unclear. CDR1 is SEHNR, CDR2 FQNEAQ, per germline (reference sequence). The CDR3 is made up of 14 amino acids. V was cut by 6 bases and J by 1 base, with 12 bases left in between. The CDR3 region has the DNA TGTGCCAGCAGGTTACGGACTGGGAACACTGAAGCTTTCTTT. It specifies CASRLRTGNTEAFF.

The gene calls are TRBV27 and TRBJ2-7; 9 bases agree with TRBD1. The CDR3 consists of 15 residues. The germline V gene encodes CDR1 MNHEY and CDR2 SMNVEV (reference sequence). The V segment lost 1 base and the J segment 5 bases; nucleotides outside the gene matches: 6. CDR3 protein: CASSLYGDRANEQYF. CDR3 sequence (DNA): TGTGCCAGCAGTTTATACGGGGACAGGGCCAACGAGCAGTACTTC.

This clonotype appeared a few times. This rearrangement joins TRBV15 to TRBJ1-1, with D hard to call. CDR1 and CDR2 (germline): LNHNV, YYDKDF (reference sequence). The CDR3 has 12 residues. V lost 3 bases, J lost 1 base, and 3 bases lay in between. The CDR3 sequence is CATSSRNTEAFF. The CDR3 DNA reads TGTGCCACCAGCAGTAGGAACACTGAAGCTTTCTTT.

This chain connects TRBV5-1 to TRBJ2-5, with D maybe TRBD2 (5 bases). The CDR3 totals 16 residues. The V gene lost 0 bases and the J gene lost 5 bases, with 17 bases spanning the gap. Germline assignment: CDR1 SGHRS and CDR2 YFSETQ. The CDR3 region is CASSLEMDSRGETQYF. For the CDR3, the DNA is TGCGCCAGCAGCTTGGAAATGGACTCCCGAGGGGAGACCCAGTACTTC.

Details on this clonotype: At one end, the junction sequence differs from germline, possibly due to a read error. This sequence joins TRBV10-2 and TRBJ2-7; the D gene is possibly TRBD1 (5 bases). Germline V gene lookup returns CDR1 WSHSY and CDR2 SAAADI. The CDR3 extends over 13 amino acids. Here the CDR3 DNA reads TGCGCCAGCAGTGAGTCTGGGGCCTACGGGCAGTACTTC. Amino acid sequence: CASSESGAYGQYF.